A selection of T cell receptor beta chains follows, all from one sample in a study of cytomegalovirus exposure and HLA in healthy donors. Produced via immunoSEQ multiplex PCR; TCRdb's table is partial and in-frame only. The data hold fewer than 250,000 clones, with approximately 79% observed a single time. The sequenced material came from PBMCs. These TCRs come from a male donor in good health and CMV-seronegative. CDR3s include the opening cysteine and the closing phenylalanine or tryptophan. The order of the fields is J gene, clone size, D gene, V gene, CDR3 protein, CDR3 DNA. The D gene is left open where the match is weak. Not every row has a clone size; where given, it reads once, few, many or a size class.

>TRBJ1-1|-|-|TRBV4-2
CASSQDQEDSLALEAFF
TGTGCCAGCAGCCAAGATCAGGAGGACAGTTTGGCTCTTGAGGCTTTCTTT
>TRBJ1-1|few|-|TRBV5-4
CASSAGQGRAEAFF
TGTGCCAGCAGCGCCGGGCAGGGTAGGGCTGAAGCTTTCTTT
>TRBJ2-1|few|TRBD2|TRBV30
CAWIPLGGGGTYNEQFF
TGTGCCTGGATCCCCCTGGGCGGGGGTGGTACCTACAATGAGCAGTTCTTC
>TRBJ1-1|few|-|TRBV2
CASKETGNTEAFF
TGTGCCAGCAAGGAGACAGGGAACACTGAAGCTTTCTTT
>TRBJ1-4|once|TRBD1|TRBV5-1
CASSLGQGARYEKLFF
TGCGCCAGCAGCTTGGGGCAGGGGGCGCGTTATGAAAAACTGTTTTTT
>TRBJ1-1|few|-|TRBV29-1
CSAGGGKEAFF
TGCAGCGCTGGTGGGGGGAAGGAAGCTTTCTTT
>TRBJ1-5|-|-|TRBV15
CATSRGLGGGDQPQHF
TGTGCCACCAGCAGAGGGTTAGGCGGCGGAGATCAGCCCCAGCATTTT
>TRBJ2-2|once|TRBD1|TRBV5-4
CASSKPLVGTALNTGELFF
TGTGCCAGCTCTAAACCTTTGGTGGGGACAGCCCTAAACACCGGGGAGCTGTTTTTT
>TRBJ1-6|few|TRBD1|TRBV6-5
CASSSNNDRDSPLHF
TGTGCCAGCAGTTCTAACAATGACAGGGACTCACCCCTCCACTTT
>TRBJ2-2|-|TRBD1|TRBV5-1
CASSPDRGGSGELFF
TGCGCCAGCAGCCCGGACAGGGGGGGCTCCGGGGAGCTGTTTTTT
>TRBJ2-3|-|TRBD2|TRBV19
CASSIAGTSGSTQYF
TGTGCCAGTAGTATAGCCGGGACTAGCGGATCCACGCAGTATTTT
>TRBJ1-1|few|TRBD1|TRBV6-5
CAVGTGRPEAFF
TGTGCCGTAGGGACAGGGCGGCCTGAAGCTTTCTTT
>TRBJ2-7|-|TRBD1|TRBV29-1
CSVPDRNEQYF
TGCAGCGTCCCGGACAGGAACGAGCAGTACTTC
>TRBJ2-4|-|-|TRBV18
CASSPDRNIQYF
TGTGCCAGCTCACCGGACAGAAACATTCAGTACTTC
>TRBJ2-1|-|TRBD2|TRBV29-1
CSVHLPGTSPRGEQFF
TGCAGCGTTCACCTTCCGGGGACTAGCCCCAGGGGTGAGCAGTTCTTC
>TRBJ2-1|-|-|TRBV13
CASSLEGSSYNEQFF
TGTGCCAGCAGCTTAGAAGGGAGCTCCTACAATGAGCAGTTCTTC
>TRBJ1-3|-|-|TRBV6-5
CASSPGQSGNTIYF
TGTGCCAGCAGTCCCGGACAGTCCGGAAACACCATATATTTT
>TRBJ1-4|-|-|TRBV28
CASSPLWREGATNEKLFF
TGTGCCAGCAGTCCCCTCTGGAGGGAAGGGGCGACTAATGAAAAACTGTTTTTT
>TRBJ2-7|few|TRBD1|TRBV28
CASSLYGQDFSYEQYF
TGTGCCAGCAGTTTGTACGGACAGGACTTCTCCTACGAGCAGTACTTC
>TRBJ1-1|-|TRBD1|TRBV19
CASRGQGGGNTEAFF
TGTGCCAGTAGAGGACAGGGCGGGGGGAACACTGAAGCTTTCTTT
>TRBJ2-3|-|TRBD2|TRBV7-6
CASSLVGLAGGSSTDTQYF
TGTGCCAGCAGCTTAGTAGGCCTAGCGGGGGGCTCTAGCACAGATACGCAGTATTTT
>TRBJ1-2|few|-|TRBV11-2
CASSLDSTGNYGYTF
TGTGCCAGCAGCTTAGATTCAACCGGTAACTATGGCTACACCTTC
>TRBJ2-2|-|-|TRBV11-2
CASRHAGELFF
TGTGCCAGCAGACATGCCGGGGAGCTGTTTTTT
>TRBJ2-7|-|-|TRBV2
CASRAGIYEQYF
TGTGCCAGCAGGGCCGGGATTTACGAGCAGTACTTC